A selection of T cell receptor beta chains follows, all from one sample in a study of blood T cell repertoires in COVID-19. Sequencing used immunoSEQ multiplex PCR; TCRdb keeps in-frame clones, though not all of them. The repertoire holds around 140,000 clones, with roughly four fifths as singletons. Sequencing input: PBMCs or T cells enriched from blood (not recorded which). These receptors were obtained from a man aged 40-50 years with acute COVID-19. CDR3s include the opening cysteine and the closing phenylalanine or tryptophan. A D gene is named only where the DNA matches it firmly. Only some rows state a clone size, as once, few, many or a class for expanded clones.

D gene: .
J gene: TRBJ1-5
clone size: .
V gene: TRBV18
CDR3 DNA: TGTGCCAGCTCACTAACCGCGAATCAGCCCCAGCATTTT
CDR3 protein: CASSLTANQPQHF

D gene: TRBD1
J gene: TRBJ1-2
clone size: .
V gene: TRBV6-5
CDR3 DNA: TGTGCCAGCAGTATGAGCCCGGGACAGGGGAATGGCTACACCTTC
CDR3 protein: CASSMSPGQGNGYTF

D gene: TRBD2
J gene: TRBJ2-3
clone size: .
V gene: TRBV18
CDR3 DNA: TGTGCCAGCTCACCACGGGAGGGGAGCACAGATACGCAGTATTTT
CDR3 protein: CASSPREGSTDTQYF

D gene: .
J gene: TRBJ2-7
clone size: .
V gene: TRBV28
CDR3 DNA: TGTGCCAGCAGTGTCGCGGGTGGAGGTTACGAGCAGTACTTC
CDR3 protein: CASSVAGGGYEQYF

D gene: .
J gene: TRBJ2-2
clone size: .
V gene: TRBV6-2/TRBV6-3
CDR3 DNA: TGTGCCAGCAGCCGGCCAGTTGGGGAGCTGTTTTTT
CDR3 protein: CASSRPVGELFF

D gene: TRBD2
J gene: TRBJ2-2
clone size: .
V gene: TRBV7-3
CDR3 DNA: TGTGCCAGCAGCCGGACTAGCGGGCTGCGTGACACCGGGGAGCTGTTTTTT
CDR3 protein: CASSRTSGLRDTGELFF

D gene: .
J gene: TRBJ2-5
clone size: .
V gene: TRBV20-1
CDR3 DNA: TGCAGTGCTAACGGTGAGGAGACCCAGTACTTC
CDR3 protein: CSANGEETQYF

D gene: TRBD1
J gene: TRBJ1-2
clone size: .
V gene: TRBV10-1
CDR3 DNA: TGCGCCAGCAGTGAGAGAGGGGACACCGGGACAGGGGGATACACCTTC
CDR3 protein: CASSERGDTGTGGYTF

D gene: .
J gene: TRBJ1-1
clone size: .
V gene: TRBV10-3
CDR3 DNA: TGTGCCATCAGTGAGTCGAGAAAGAACACTGAAGCTTTCTTT
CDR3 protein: CAISESRKNTEAFF

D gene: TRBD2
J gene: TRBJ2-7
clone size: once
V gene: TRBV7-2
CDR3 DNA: TGTGCCAGCAGCTTAAGCAGCGGGAGGGGTTACGAGCAGTACTTC
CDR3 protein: CASSLSSGRGYEQYF

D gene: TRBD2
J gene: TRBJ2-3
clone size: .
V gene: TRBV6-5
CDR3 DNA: TGTGCCAGCAGTTACTCGCCGGGGGGGCCGAATACGCAGTATTTT
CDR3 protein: CASSYSPGGPNTQYF

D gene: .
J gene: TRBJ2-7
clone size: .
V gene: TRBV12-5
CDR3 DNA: TGTGCTAGTGGTTCCAGGAGGGGAAGCTCCTACGAGCAGTACTTC
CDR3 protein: CASGSRRGSSYEQYF

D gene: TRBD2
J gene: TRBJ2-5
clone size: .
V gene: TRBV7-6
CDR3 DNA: TGTGCCAGCAGTCTAAGGGGAGGGGTTGAGACCCAGTACTTC
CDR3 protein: CASSLRGGVETQYF

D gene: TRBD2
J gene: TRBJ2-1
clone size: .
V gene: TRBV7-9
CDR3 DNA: TGTGCCAGCAGCTCCGGGACTAGACGGTTGTTCTTC
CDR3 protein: CASSSGTRRLFF

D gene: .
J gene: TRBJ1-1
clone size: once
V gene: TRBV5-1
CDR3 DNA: TGCGCCAGCAGCTTCGGGAACACTGAAGCTTTCTTT
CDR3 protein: CASSFGNTEAFF

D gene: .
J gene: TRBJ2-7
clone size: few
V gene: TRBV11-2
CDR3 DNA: TGTGCCAGCAGCTCATCAGGGTCCGAGCAGTACTTC
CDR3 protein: CASSSSGSEQYF

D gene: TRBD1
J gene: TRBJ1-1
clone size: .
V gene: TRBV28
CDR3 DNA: TGTGCCAGCAGTGTGGGACAGGGGTGGAACACTGAAGCTTTCTTT
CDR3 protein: CASSVGQGWNTEAFF

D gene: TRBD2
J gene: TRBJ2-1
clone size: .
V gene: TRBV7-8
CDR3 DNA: TGTGCCAGCAGCTTGGGGACTAGCGGGAATGAGCAGTTCTTC
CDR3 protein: CASSLGTSGNEQFF

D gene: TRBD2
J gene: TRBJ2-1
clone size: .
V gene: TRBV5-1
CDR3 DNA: TGCGCCAGCAGCTTGGAGGGAGCGGGGGGCTACAATGAGCAGTTCTTC
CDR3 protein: CASSLEGAGGYNEQFF

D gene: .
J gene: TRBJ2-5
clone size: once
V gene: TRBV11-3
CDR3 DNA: TGTGCCAGCAGCTCGGACTATCAAGAGACCCAGTACTTC
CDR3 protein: CASSSDYQETQYF

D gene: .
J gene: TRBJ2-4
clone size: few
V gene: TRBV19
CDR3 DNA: TGTGCCAGTAGCGCGCTTCAGGGAACCAAAAACATTCAGTACTTC
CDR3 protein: CASSALQGTKNIQYF

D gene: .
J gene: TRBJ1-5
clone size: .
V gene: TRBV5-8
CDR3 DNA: TGTGCCAGCAGCTTAGGAGGGGTCGGCAATCAGCCCCAGCATTTT
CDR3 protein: CASSLGGVGNQPQHF

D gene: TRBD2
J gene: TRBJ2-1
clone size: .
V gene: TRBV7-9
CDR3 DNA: TGTGCCAGCAGCCCAGGGGCGGGACTAGCGGGGAGCTCCTACAATGAGCAGTTCTTC
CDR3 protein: CASSPGAGLAGSSYNEQFF